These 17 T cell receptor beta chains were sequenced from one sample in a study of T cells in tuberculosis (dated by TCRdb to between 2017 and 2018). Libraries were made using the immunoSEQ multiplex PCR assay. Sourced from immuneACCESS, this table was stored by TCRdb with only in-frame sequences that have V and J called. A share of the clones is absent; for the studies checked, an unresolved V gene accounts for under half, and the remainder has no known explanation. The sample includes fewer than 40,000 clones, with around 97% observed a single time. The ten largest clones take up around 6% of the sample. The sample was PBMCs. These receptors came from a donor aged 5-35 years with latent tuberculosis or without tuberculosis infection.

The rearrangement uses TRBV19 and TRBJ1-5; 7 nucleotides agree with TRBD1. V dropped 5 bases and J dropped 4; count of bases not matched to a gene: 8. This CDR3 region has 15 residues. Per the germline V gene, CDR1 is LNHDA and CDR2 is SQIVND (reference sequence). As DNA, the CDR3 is TGTGCCAGTAGTCGGACAGGTCGGGGGAATCAGCCCCAGCATTTT. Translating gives CASSRTGRGNQPQHF.

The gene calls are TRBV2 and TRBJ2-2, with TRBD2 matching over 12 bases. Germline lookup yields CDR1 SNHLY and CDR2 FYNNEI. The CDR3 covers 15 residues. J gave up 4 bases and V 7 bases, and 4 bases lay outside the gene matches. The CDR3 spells CASTGLAGSTGELFF. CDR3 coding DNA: TGTGCCAGCACCGGACTAGCGGGATCCACCGGGGAGCTGTTTTTT.

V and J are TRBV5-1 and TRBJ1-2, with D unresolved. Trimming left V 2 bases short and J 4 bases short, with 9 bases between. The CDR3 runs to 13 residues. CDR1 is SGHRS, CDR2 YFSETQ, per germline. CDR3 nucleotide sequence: TGCGCCAGCAGCTTATCGGGAAGCTATGGCTACACCTTC. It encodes CASSLSGSYGYTF.

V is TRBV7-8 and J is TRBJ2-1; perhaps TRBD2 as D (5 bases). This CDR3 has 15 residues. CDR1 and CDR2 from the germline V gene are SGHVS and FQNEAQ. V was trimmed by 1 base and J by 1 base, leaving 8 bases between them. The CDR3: CASSLGGVSYNEQFF. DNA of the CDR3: TGTGCCAGCAGCTTAGGGGGAGTTTCCTACAATGAGCAGTTCTTC.

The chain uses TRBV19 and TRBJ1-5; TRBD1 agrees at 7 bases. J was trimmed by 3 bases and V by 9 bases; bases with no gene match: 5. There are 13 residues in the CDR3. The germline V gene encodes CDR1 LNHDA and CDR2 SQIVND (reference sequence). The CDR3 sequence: CASRQGVNQPQHF. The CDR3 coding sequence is TGTGCCAGCAGACAGGGCGTCAATCAGCCCCAGCATTTT.

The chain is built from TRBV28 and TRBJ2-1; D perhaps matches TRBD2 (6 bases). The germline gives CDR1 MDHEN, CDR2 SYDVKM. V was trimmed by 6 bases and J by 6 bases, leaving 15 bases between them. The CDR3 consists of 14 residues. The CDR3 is CASSLGLAINEQFF. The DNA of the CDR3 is TGTGCCAGCAGCTTGGGACTGGCTATCAATGAGCAGTTCTTC. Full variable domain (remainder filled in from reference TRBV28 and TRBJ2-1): DVKVTQSSRYLVKRTGEKVFLECVQDMDHENMFWYRQDPGLGLRLIYFSYDVKMKEKGDIPEGYSVSREKKERFSLILESASTNQTSMYLCASSLGLAINEQFFGPGTRLTVL.

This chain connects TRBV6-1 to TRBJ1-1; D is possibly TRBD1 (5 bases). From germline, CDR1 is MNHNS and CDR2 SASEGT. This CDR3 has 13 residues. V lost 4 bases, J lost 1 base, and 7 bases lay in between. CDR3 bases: TGTGCCAGCAGTGTCGGACAGAACACTGAAGCTTTCTTT. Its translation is CASSVGQNTEAFF.

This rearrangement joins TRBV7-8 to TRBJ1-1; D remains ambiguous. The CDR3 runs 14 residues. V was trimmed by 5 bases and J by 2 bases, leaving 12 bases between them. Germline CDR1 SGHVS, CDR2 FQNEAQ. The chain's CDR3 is CASSPFPSNTEAFF. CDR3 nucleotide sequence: TGTGCCAGCAGCCCTTTCCCGAGTAACACTGAAGCTTTCTTT.

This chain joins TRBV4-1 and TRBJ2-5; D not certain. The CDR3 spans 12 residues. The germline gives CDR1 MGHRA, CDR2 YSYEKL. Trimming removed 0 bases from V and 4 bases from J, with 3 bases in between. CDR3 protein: CASSQEAETQYF. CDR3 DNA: TGCGCCAGCAGCCAAGAAGCAGAGACCCAGTACTTC.

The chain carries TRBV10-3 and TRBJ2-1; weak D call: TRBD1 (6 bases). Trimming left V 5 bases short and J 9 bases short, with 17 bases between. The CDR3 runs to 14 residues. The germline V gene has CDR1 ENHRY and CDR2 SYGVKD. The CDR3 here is CAISIRQETSEQFF. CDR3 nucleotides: TGTGCCATCAGTATAAGACAGGAAACGTCTGAGCAGTTCTTC.

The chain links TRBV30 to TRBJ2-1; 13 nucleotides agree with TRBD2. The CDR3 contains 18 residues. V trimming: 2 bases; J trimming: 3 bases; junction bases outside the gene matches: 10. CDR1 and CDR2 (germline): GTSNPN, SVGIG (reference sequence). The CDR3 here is CAWSTRTSGSWNYNEQFF. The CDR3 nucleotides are TGTGCCTGGAGTACACGGACTAGCGGGAGCTGGAACTACAATGAGCAGTTCTTC.

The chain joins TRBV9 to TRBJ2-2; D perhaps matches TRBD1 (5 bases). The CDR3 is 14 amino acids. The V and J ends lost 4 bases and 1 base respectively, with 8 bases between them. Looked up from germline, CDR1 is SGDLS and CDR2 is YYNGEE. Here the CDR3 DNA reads TGTGCCAGCAGCACTGACAGGAACACCGGGGAGCTGTTTTTT. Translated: CASSTDRNTGELFF.

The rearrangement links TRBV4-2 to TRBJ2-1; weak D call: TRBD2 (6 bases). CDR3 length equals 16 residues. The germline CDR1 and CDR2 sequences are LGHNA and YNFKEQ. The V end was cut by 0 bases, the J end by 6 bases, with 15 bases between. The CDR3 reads CASSQEAARRGNEQFF. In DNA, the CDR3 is TGTGCCAGCAGCCAAGAGGCGGCTAGGAGGGGCAATGAGCAGTTCTTC.

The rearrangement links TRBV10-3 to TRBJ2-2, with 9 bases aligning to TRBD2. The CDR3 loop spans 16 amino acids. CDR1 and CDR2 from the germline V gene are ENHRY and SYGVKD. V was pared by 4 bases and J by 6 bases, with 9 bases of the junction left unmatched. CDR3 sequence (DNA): TGTGCCATCAGTGCTAGCGGGACGACTATTGCCGGGGAGCTGTTTTTT. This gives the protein CAISASGTTIAGELFF.

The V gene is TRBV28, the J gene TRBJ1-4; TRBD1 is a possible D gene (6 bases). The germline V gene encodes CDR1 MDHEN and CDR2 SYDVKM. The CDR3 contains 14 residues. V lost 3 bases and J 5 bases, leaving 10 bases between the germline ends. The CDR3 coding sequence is TGTGCCAGCAGTTTCCCGGGACAAAATGAAAAACTGTTTTTT. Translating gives CASSFPGQNEKLFF.

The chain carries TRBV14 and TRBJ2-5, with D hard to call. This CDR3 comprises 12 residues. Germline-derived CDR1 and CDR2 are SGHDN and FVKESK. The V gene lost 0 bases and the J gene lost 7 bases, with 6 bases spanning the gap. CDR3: CASSQDTGTQYF. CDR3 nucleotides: TGTGCCAGCAGCCAAGATACGGGGACCCAGTACTTC.

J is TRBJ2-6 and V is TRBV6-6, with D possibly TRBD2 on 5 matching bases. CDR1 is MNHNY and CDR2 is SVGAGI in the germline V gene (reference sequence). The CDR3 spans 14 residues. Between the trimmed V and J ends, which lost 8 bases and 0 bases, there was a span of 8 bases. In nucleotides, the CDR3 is TGTGCCAGCGTGGAGGACTCTGGGGCCAACGTCCTGACTTTC. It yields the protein CASVEDSGANVLTF.